This is a list of T cell receptor beta chains from one sample in a study of cytomegalovirus exposure and HLA in healthy donors. Libraries were prepared by immunoSEQ multiplex PCR; TCRdb keeps only in-frame clonotypes and omits some of them. The data hold 200,000 to 250,000 clones, with around nine tenths observed a single time. The sample consisted of PBMCs. These receptor sequences come from a young woman in good health and CMV-seronegative. Both conserved end residues are part of each CDR3. D genes are given only for firm matches. Clone size is stated in some rows and not others, as once, few, many or a class when expanded.

D	V	J	size	DNA	CDR3
TRBD2	TRBV7-2	TRBJ2-7	NA	TGTGCCAGCAGCCTAAGGGGGAGACTAGCGGGAGTAATCCCCCTCGAGCAGTACTTC	CASSLRGRLAGVIPLEQYF
TRBD1	TRBV5-1	TRBJ2-3	NA	TGCGCCAGCAGCTTGGGACAGGGTCCAGATACGCAGTATTTT	CASSLGQGPDTQYF
NA	TRBV4-1	TRBJ2-3	NA	TGCGCCAGCAGCCAAGAGTCGCCCGGGGATACGCAGTATTTT	CASSQESPGDTQYF
NA	TRBV4-1	TRBJ2-7	NA	TGCGCCAGCAGTCCGACAGCTTCCTACGAGCAGTACTTC	CASSPTASYEQYF
NA	TRBV9	TRBJ1-2	NA	TGTGCCAGCAGCTCACGGGACTTCTATGGCTACACCTTC	CASSSRDFYGYTF
TRBD1	TRBV9	TRBJ2-1	NA	TGTGCCAGCAGCCCCCGACAGGGGAGCTACAATGAGCAGTTCTTC	CASSPRQGSYNEQFF
NA	TRBV11-2	TRBJ2-7	NA	TGTGCCAGCAGCGTAGCGTACGAGCAGTACTTC	CASSVAYEQYF
TRBD2	TRBV11-2	TRBJ2-3	few	TGTGCCAGCAGCTTAGGACTAGCTAGCACAGATACGCAGTATTTT	CASSLGLASTDTQYF
TRBD1	TRBV2	TRBJ1-1	once	TGTGCCAGCAAGGACAGGGGGCATCTGACTGAAGCTTTCTTT	CASKDRGHLTEAFF
NA	TRBV4-3	TRBJ2-2	NA	TGCGCCAGCAGCCATGGAGGGGGCGCGGGGAAGAACGGGGAGCTGTTTTTT	CASSHGGGAGKNGELFF
TRBD2	TRBV5-8	TRBJ2-5	NA	TGTGCCAGCAGCTTAGGACTAGCGGGGGAGAAAGAGACCCAGTACTTC	CASSLGLAGEKETQYF
NA	TRBV7-7	TRBJ2-2	NA	TGTGCCAGCAGCGAACGGGTAATCGGGGAGCTGTTTTTT	CASSERVIGELFF
TRBD1	TRBV13	TRBJ1-3	NA	TGTGCCAGCACCATTAAGGGGGCACTCCTCGGAAACACCATATATTTT	CASTIKGALLGNTIYF
NA	TRBV5-8	TRBJ2-4	NA	TGTGCCAGCAGCGATTGGGAGACTCCGGACTTC	CASSDWETPDF
TRBD1	TRBV18	TRBJ2-3	NA	TGTGCCAGCTCACCGACAGGGGGGATAGATACGCAGTATTTT	CASSPTGGIDTQYF
NA	TRBV14	TRBJ2-7	NA	TGTGCCAGCAGCCGGCAGGGATCAGCCTACGAGCAGTACTTC	CASSRQGSAYEQYF
NA	TRBV27	TRBJ2-1	NA	TGTGCCAGCAGTTTGGGGCTGTATAGCTCCTACAATGAGCAGTTCTTC	CASSLGLYSSYNEQFF
TRBD1	TRBV7-2	TRBJ2-7	NA	TGTGCCAGCAGCTTAGACTCGGGACAGGGGAACTACGAGCAGTACTTC	CASSLDSGQGNYEQYF
NA	TRBV5-1	TRBJ1-2	few	TGCGCCAGCAGCCTAGCAGAGGATGGCTACACCTTC	CASSLAEDGYTF
TRBD1	TRBV6-5	TRBJ2-1	NA	TGTGCCAGCAGTTCCGACAGGGCTTCCTACAATAAGCAGTTCTTC	CASSSDRASYNKQFF
NA	TRBV10-1	TRBJ1-1	few	TGCGCCAGCATGGAGGGGACGGGCACTGAAGCTTTCTTT	CASMEGTGTEAFF
NA	TRBV5-1	TRBJ2-2	NA	TGCGCCAGCAGCTCTTTCAGCGGGAACACCGGGGAGCTGTTTTTT	CASSSFSGNTGELFF
TRBD1	TRBV10-3	TRBJ1-1	NA	TGTGCCATCAGTGCCGGGACAGGGGCTTTAGGATCCACTGAAGCTTTCTTT	CAISAGTGALGSTEAFF
TRBD1	TRBV7-9	TRBJ1-4	NA	TGTGCCAGCAGCTCGGACAGGACTAATGAAAAACTGTTTTTT	CASSSDRTNEKLFF
NA	TRBV7-9	TRBJ2-7	NA	TGTTCCAGCAGCTTAGTGGCTTCCTACGAGCAGTACTTC	CSSSLVASYEQYF
TRBD2	TRBV9	TRBJ2-2	NA	TGTGCCAGCACGCGGGGGGGCCTTGTCGGGGAGCTGTTTTTT	CASTRGGLVGELFF
NA	TRBV5-1	TRBJ1-2	NA	TGCGCCAGCAGCTCACAGGGCGCGGGCTACACCTTC	CASSSQGAGYTF
NA	TRBV5-1	TRBJ2-5	NA	TGCGCCAGCACCCTGGGCACAGTGGAGGGCCAAGAGACCCAGTACTTC	CASTLGTVEGQETQYF
NA	TRBV11-3	TRBJ2-7	NA	TGTGCCAGCAGCTTAAGAGCGACTACCTACGAGCAGTACTTC	CASSLRATTYEQYF
NA	TRBV18	TRBJ1-1	NA	TGTGCCAGCTCACCTACCACGGGAGACACTGAAGCTTTCTTT	CASSPTTGDTEAFF
TRBD1	TRBV7-2	TRBJ2-2	NA	TGTGCCAGCAGCTTCGGACAGGGATACGCCGGGGAGCTGTTTTTT	CASSFGQGYAGELFF
NA	TRBV4-2	TRBJ2-5	once	TGTGCCAGCAGCCAAGAGGCAGGGGTGGAGACCCAGTACTTC	CASSQEAGVETQYF
TRBD1	TRBV6-5	TRBJ1-4	NA	TGTGCCAGCAAAAGCGGGACAGGGGTTGAAAAACTGTTTTTT	CASKSGTGVEKLFF
TRBD2	TRBV19	TRBJ2-1	NA	TGTGCCAGTAGTATATTAGGGCTCTCGGGAGGGGAGCAGTTCTTC	CASSILGLSGGEQFF
NA	TRBV21-1	TRBJ2-7	NA	TGTGCCAGCAACTCAAGCGGGATGGACTACGAGCAGTACTTC	CASNSSGMDYEQYF
NA	TRBV27	TRBJ2-7	NA	TGTGCCAGAACTTCGCGGGGGAAAACAGGACAGTACGAGCAGTACTTC	CARTSRGKTGQYEQYF
NA	TRBV2	TRBJ1-2	NA	TGTGCCAGCACCCCTGGCGGGGGAGGCTGGTATGGCTACACCTTC	CASTPGGGGWYGYTF
NA	TRBV5-5	TRBJ1-5	NA	TGTGCCAGCAGCAACAGGGATAGCAATCAGCCCCAGCATTTT	CASSNRDSNQPQHF
TRBD2	TRBV6-5	TRBJ2-5	NA	TGTGCCAGCAGTTATTCTCATAGCGGGGCGTTCGAGACCCAGTACTTC	CASSYSHSGAFETQYF
NA	TRBV19	TRBJ2-5	once	TGTGCCAGTAGTATATTCTACGGGGCAGGGGCCCAAGAGACCCAGTACTTC	CASSIFYGAGAQETQYF
NA	TRBV4-2	TRBJ1-2	NA	TGTGCCAGCAGCCAAGTTGGCTCGGAGGACTCCTATGGCTACACCTTC	CASSQVGSEDSYGYTF
TRBD2	TRBV7-9	TRBJ2-7	NA	TGTGCCAGCAGCTTCGGGACTAGCGGAACCTCCTACGAGCAGTACTTC	CASSFGTSGTSYEQYF
TRBD2	TRBV18	TRBJ2-7	NA	TGTGCCAGCTCACCACCTATGGCGGGAGTGAACGAGCAGTACTTC	CASSPPMAGVNEQYF
TRBD2	TRBV7-2	TRBJ2-2	NA	TGTGCCAGCAGCTTGACTAGCGGGAGTGCGGGCGGGGAGCTGTTTTTT	CASSLTSGSAGGELFF
NA	TRBV1	TRBJ1-2	NA	TGCACCAGCACCGACAGACGAGTTAACTATGGCTACACCTTC	CTSTDRRVNYGYTF
TRBD1	TRBV6-5	TRBJ2-7	NA	TGTGCCAGCAGAACGACAGGGAACCGCCTCTACTTC	CASRTTGNRLYF
TRBD1	TRBV5-1	TRBJ2-2	NA	TGCGCCAGCAGCCTGACAGGGGCCGGGGAGCTGTTTTTT	CASSLTGAGELFF
NA	TRBV7-2	TRBJ2-5	NA	TGTGCCAGCAGCTTAGTTCCGGCGGCGGGACCCCAAGAGACCCAGTACTTC	CASSLVPAAGPQETQYF
TRBD2	TRBV9	TRBJ2-3	NA	TGTGCCAGCAGCGTAGCGGCTAGCGGGGGGGGATGGACAGATACGCAGTATTTT	CASSVAASGGGWTDTQYF
NA	TRBV7-9	TRBJ1-4	once	TGTGCCAGCAGCCTCGCGACGGGGGTAGATGAAAAACTGTTTTTT	CASSLATGVDEKLFF
NA	TRBV10-2	TRBJ1-2	NA	TGCGCCAGCAGTGCTGTAGGAGGCCTCTATGGCTACACCTTC	CASSAVGGLYGYTF
TRBD2	TRBV30	TRBJ2-1	NA	TGTGCCTGGAGTGTAGAAGCGGGGGGTAGTAATGAGCAGTTCTTC	CAWSVEAGGSNEQFF